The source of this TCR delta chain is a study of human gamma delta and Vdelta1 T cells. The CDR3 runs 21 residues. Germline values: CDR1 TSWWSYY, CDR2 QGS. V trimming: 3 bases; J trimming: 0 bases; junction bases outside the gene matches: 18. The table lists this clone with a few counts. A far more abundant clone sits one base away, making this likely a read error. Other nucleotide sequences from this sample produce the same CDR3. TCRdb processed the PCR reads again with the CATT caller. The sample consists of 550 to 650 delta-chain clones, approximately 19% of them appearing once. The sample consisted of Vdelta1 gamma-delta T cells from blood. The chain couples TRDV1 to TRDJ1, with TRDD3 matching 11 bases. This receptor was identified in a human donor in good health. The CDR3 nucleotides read TGTGCTCTTGGGGAGCTACAAGACCCCACTGGGGGATATGAGTACACCGATAAACTCATCTTT. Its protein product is CALGELQDPTGGYEYTDKLIF.